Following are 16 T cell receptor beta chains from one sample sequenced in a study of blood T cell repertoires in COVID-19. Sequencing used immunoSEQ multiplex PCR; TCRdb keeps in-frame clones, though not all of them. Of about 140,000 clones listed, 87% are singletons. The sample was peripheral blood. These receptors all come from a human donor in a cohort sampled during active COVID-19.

CDR3 in DNA: TGCAGCGTTACAGGGTCGAACACCGGGGAGCTGTTTTTT. It specifies CSVTGSNTGELFF. This chain uses TRBV29-1 with TRBJ2-2; a possible D gene is TRBD1 (6 bases). Germline assignment: CDR1 SQVTM and CDR2 ANQGSEA. This CDR3 is built from 13 residues. Trimming removed 5 bases from V and 0 bases from J, with 7 bases in between.

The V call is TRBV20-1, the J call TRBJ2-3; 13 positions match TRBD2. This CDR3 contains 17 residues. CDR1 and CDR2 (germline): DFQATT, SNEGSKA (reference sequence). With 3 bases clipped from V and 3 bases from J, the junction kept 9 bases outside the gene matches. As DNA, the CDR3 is TGCAGTGCTAGTGGGACTAGCGGGATCCTTGGGACAGATACGCAGTATTTT. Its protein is CSASGTSGILGTDTQYF.

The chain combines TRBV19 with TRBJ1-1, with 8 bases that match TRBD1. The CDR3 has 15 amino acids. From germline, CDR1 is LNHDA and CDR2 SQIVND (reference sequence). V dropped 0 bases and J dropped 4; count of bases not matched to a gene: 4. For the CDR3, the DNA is TGTGCCAGTAGTATAGATTGGACAGGGATCACTGAAGCTTTCTTT. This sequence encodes CASSIDWTGITEAFF.

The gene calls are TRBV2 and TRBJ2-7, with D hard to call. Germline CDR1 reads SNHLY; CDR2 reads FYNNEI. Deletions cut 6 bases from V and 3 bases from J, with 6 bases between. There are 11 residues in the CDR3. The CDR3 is CASRQIYEQYF. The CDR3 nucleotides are TGTGCCAGCAGACAAATCTACGAGCAGTACTTC. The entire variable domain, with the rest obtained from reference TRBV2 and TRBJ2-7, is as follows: EPEVTQTPSHQVTQMGQEVILRCVPISNHLYFYWYRQILGQKVEFLVSFYNNEISEKSEIFDDQFSVERPDGSNFTLKIRSTKLEDSAMYFCASRQIYEQYFGPGTRLTVT.

The CDR3: CASSLILNGLAEKLFF. CDR3 bases: TGCGCCAGCAGCTTGATTCTGAACGGTCTAGCTGAAAAACTGTTTTTT. This chain joins TRBV5-1 and TRBJ1-4; D gene uncertain. Trimming removed 1 base at V and 7 bases at J, with 17 bases between. The V gene's germline CDR1 is SGHRS and CDR2 YFSETQ. This CDR3 is built from 16 residues.

The CDR3 DNA is TGTGCCAGAAAACGAACTAGCGGCCTCGGCCTGTATTCGGGAGAGCAGTTCTTC. Protein: CARKRTSGLGLYSGEQFF. The chain links TRBV21-1 to TRBJ2-1; the table names TRBD2, a call not compared with the DNA. TRBV21-1 is annotated as a pseudogene. The CDR3 is 18 amino acids.

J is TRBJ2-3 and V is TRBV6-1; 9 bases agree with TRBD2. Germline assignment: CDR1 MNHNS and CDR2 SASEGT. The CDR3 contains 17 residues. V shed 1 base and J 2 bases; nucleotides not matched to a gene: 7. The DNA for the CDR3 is TGTGCCAGCAGTGAAGTACTCAGACTAGCGGCCACAGATACGCAGTATTTT. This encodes CASSEVLRLAATDTQYF.

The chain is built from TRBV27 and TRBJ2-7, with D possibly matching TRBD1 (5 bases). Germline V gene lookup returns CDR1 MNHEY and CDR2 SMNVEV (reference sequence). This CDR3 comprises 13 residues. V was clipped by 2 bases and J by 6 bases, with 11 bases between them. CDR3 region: CASSLRQGGEQYF. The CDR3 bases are TGTGCCAGCAGTTTACGGCAGGGCGGCGAGCAGTACTTC.

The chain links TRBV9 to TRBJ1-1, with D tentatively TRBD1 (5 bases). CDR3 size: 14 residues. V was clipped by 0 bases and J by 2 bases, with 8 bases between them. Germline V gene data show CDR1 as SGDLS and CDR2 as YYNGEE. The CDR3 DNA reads TGTGCCAGCAGCGTAGGCCAGGGAAACACTGAAGCTTTCTTT. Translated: CASSVGQGNTEAFF.

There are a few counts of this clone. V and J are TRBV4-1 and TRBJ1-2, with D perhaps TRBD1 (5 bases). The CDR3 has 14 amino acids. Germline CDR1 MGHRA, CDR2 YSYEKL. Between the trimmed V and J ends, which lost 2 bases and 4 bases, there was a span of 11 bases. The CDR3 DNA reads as TGCGCCAGCAGCCAACCCCGACAGAGCTATGGCTACACCTTC. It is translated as CASSQPRQSYGYTF.

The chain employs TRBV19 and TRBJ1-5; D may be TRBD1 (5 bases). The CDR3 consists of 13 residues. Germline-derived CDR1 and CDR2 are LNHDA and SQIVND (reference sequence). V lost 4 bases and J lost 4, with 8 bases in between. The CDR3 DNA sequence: TGTGCCAGTAGTACCGCAGGGAATCAGCCCCAGCATTTT. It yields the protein CASSTAGNQPQHF.

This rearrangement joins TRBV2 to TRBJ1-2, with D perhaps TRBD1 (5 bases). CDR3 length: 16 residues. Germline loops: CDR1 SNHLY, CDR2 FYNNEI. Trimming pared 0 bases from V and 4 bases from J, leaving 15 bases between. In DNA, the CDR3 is TGTGCCAGCAGTGAAGCGCTTCAGGGTAGGGGCTATGGCTACACCTTC. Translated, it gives CASSEALQGRGYGYTF.

CDR3 DNA: TGCGCCAGCAGCATAACTAGCGGGGGGAACACCGGGGAGCTGTTTTTT. Encoded protein: CASSITSGGNTGELFF. The chain links TRBV4-1 to TRBJ2-2, with 11 bases matching TRBD2. Unmatched junction bases numbered 3, after V lost 5 bases and J lost 1 base. The CDR3 sequence is 16 residues long. CDR1 MGHRA and CDR2 YSYEKL come from the germline V gene.

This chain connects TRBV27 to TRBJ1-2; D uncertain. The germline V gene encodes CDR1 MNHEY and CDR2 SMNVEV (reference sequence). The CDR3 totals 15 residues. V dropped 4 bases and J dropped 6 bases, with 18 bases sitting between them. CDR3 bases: TGTGCCAGCAGTTCGTGGAACCAGTGGGAGAATGGCTACACCTTC. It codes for CASSSWNQWENGYTF.

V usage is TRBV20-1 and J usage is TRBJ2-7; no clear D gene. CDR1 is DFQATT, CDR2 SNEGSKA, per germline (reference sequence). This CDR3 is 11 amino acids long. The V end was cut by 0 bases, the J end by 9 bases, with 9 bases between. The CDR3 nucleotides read TGCAGTGCTAGAGATAGCCGGAGGCAGTACTTC. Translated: CSARDSRRQYF.

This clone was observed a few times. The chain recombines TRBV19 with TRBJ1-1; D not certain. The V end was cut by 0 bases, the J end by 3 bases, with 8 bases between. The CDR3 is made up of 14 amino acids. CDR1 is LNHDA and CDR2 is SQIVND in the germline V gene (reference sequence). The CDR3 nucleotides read TGTGCCAGTAGTATAGAGGGGAGGCACACTGAAGCTTTCTTT. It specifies CASSIEGRHTEAFF. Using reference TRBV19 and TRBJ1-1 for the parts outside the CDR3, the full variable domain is DGGITQSPKYLFRKEGQNVTLSCEQNLNHDAMYWYRQDPGQGLRLIYYSQIVNDFQKGDIAEGYSVSREKKESFPLTVTSAQKNPTAFYLCASSIEGRHTEAFFGQGTRLTVV.